Given below is one T cell receptor (beta chain) in context. The data stem from a study of blood T cell repertoires in COVID-19. The repertoire was sequenced with immunoSEQ multiplex PCR; TCRdb's copy has only in-frame clones and lacks some. The sample holds more than 60,000 clones, around 87% seen once. Trimming removed 2 bases at V and 6 bases at J, with 13 bases between. In germline, CDR1 is MNHNY, CDR2 SVGAGI (reference sequence). This CDR3 comprises 14 residues. This receptor was taken from a man in his sixties with acute or convalescent COVID-19. Source material: peripheral blood. The V gene is TRBV6-6, the J gene TRBJ1-2; D is unclear. The CDR3: CASSYPAWTDGYTF. CDR3 DNA sequence: TGTGCCAGCAGTTACCCCGCTTGGACTGATGGCTACACCTTC.